This T cell receptor beta chain was identified during a study of technical replicates of blood from a handful of donors. Sequenced by immunoSEQ multiplex PCR; TCRdb stores in-frame clones only, minus some. Of 75,000 to 100,000 clones in the sample, 94% were seen once. V was cut by 1 base and J by 0 bases, with 11 bases left in between. Germline V gene lookup returns CDR1 LNHNV and CDR2 YYDKDF (reference sequence). The CDR3 extends over 16 amino acids. Material for sequencing was T cells isolated from PBMCs. The V call is TRBV15, the J call TRBJ2-3; D is perhaps TRBD2 (6 bases). The clonotype originates from a human donor in good health. In nucleotides, the CDR3 is TGTGCCACCAGCAGAGTCATAGCGGAAAGCACAGATACGCAGTATTTT. It specifies CATSRVIAESTDTQYF.